This TCR beta chain was documented in a study of blood T cell repertoires in COVID-19. Two negative PCRs, clearance, or symptom resolution had been documented for recovered Cohort 3 donors. Sequencing used immunoSEQ multiplex PCR; TCRdb keeps in-frame clones, though not all of them. The profile covers over 200,000 clones, with 85% appearing a single time and approximately 19% taken by the ten largest. The TCR comes from a man between 40 and 49 years old who had recovered from COVID-19. Sequences were obtained from PBMCs or T cells enriched from blood (not recorded which).

CDR3 sequence reads: CASKGRGYEQYF. CDR3 coding DNA: TGTGCCAGCAAGGGCAGGGGCTACGAGCAGTACTTC. This chain connects TRBV2 to TRBJ2-7; possible D gene TRBD1, 6 bases. The CDR3 extends over 12 amino acids. Germline V gives CDR1 SNHLY, CDR2 FYNNEI. V shed 7 bases and J shed 3 bases, with 10 bases lying between them. Supplemented by reference TRBV2 and TRBJ2-7, the full variable domain reads EPEVTQTPSHQVTQMGQEVILRCVPISNHLYFYWYRQILGQKVEFLVSFYNNEISEKSEIFDDQFSVERPDGSNFTLKIRSTKLEDSAMYFCASKGRGYEQYFGPGTRLTVT.